This TCR beta chain was retrieved from a study of regulatory T cells in long-lasting Graves disease. In this sample, this clonotype turned up many times. CDR3 length: 15 residues. The trim removed 5 bases at V and 2 bases at J, leaving 8 bases unmatched. Germline lookup yields CDR1 GTSNPN and CDR2 SVGIG (reference sequence). This sample's time point: newly diagnosed GD, antithyroid drugs for less than 3 months. PBMCs provided the RNA from which the TCR library was made. Libraries of TCR beta came from iRepertoire HTBI primers plus Arm-PCR of CDR3 regions. Using its own MiXCR run on the multiplex PCR reads, TCRdb lists one record per CDR3 protein. The sample lists about 430,000 distinct CDR3 sequences, 15% seen once, with under 9% in the top ten. These data were also filed under a second study, of T cells in Graves' hyperthyroidism and ophthalmopathy. That paper states: An initial round of RT-PCR targeting the TCR CDR3 relied on the HTBI primer set.

The chain recombines TRBV30 with TRBJ2-5, with 10 bases that match TRBD2. The sequence derives from a woman aged 40 to 50 with Graves disease. The source was peripheral blood mononuclear cells (PBMCs), collected at new diagnosis, from a patient treated with antithyroid drugs. The CDR3 protein is CAWSFGTSVQETQYF. The CDR3 region has the DNA TGTGCCTGGTCTTTCGGGACTAGCGTTCAAGAGACCCAGTACTTC.